The T cell receptor (beta chain) described here comes from a study of blood T cell repertoires in COVID-19 (dated by TCRdb to the early 2020s). For context, the study as a whole: Samples covering the acute and convalescent phases of COVID-19 were provided by collaborators in the United States, Italy and Spain. Nearly every sample came with metadata listing a de-identified subject ID, COVID-19 status, age in years and sex. The prospective study material was composed of cDNA or gDNA derived from T cells, B-cell-depleted T cells, or PBMCs. Samples came from the ongoing ImmuneRACE study (first 160 participants) plus 1,254 subjects from 6 global collaborators. The repertoires were released in a freely available public database meant as a resource for research on the immune response to SARS-CoV-2. Deeply sampled blood TCRbeta repertoires from subjects exposed to, actively infected with, or recovered from COVID-19 were included in the dataset. Where available, HLA class I and class II types were obtained from metadata supplied by the sample provider rather than from assay-based typing.

Concerning this clone: Its antigen remains unidentified. There are no base qualities to consult, and no much larger clone falls within one base.

TCRbeta CDR3 regions were amplified from genomic DNA using the immunoSEQ Assay, a bias-controlled multiplex PCR. On the study's bioinformatics: The number of nucleated cells in each sample was estimated from the amplification of reference gene primers within the assay. To quantify the absolute abundance of each unique TCRbeta CDR3 rearrangement, sequence reads were collapsed and filtered. For each sample, productive Simpson clonality was calculated as the square root of Simpson's diversity index over productive rearrangements. TCRdb retrieved this table from immuneACCESS and kept in-frame rearrangements only. Not all clones are present; in checked studies, unresolved V genes account for under half, and no reason is known for the remainder. For V, J and clone size, that table is used; D and trimming come from the DNA. This sample has approximately 140,000 clones in its table, and approximately 90% of those were observed once. Roughly 18% of the sample is in the top ten clones.

CDR1 and CDR2 were assigned from the germline V gene as SGHRS and YFSETQ. Between the V and J ends, shortened by 2 bases and 0 bases respectively, the junction contains 16 bases. The CDR3 sequence holds 17 residues, the cysteine and phenylalanine included. The read is trimmed to its CDR3 DNA, 51 bases read in frame from base 1. Paper-wide results and their limitations: Clinical and demographic metadata were provided uncurated, with the amount varying by source and participant.

Collaborating institutions collected whole blood in K2EDTA tubes following their own protocols. For TCRbeta analysis, collaborator samples were shipped as frozen whole blood, as isolated PBMCs, or as DNA extracted from either sample type. This TCR derives from a man between 45 and 60 years old with active or convalescent COVID-19. Sample: peripheral blood. The sequence joins TRBV5-1 to TRBJ2-3; the D segment could be TRBD1, given 6 matching bases. This receptor carries the CDR3 CASSFLPGDGSTDTQYF. The DNA is as follows: TGCGCCAGCAGCTTCCTCCCAGGGGATGGGAGCACAGATACGCAGTATTTT.